This T cell receptor beta chain is drawn from a study of PD-L1 blockade in urothelial cancer. Across the study: There were a median of about 140,000 T cells in blood samples.

Time point meaning: peripheral blood 6 weeks after treatment start. Using immunoSEQ multiplex PCR, the repertoire was profiled, and TCRdb retains in-frame clones only, with some absent. This table has some 120,000 clones, around 89% appearing once. The sequence was collected from a man aged 55-75 years with urothelial cancer. The sample in question was PBMCs, obtained around atezolizumab (anti-PD-L1) treatment.

Written as DNA, the CDR3 is TGTGCCAGCAGCGGGAGTAAGTTCTTCGACCAGTACTTC. Translation gives CASSGSKFFDQYF. The chain joins TRBV5-6 to TRBJ2-5; D possibly corresponds to TRBD2 (5 bases). V was pared by 4 bases and J by 10 bases, with 17 bases between. Per the germline V gene, CDR1 is SGHDT and CDR2 is YYEEEE. The CDR3 loop spans 13 amino acids.